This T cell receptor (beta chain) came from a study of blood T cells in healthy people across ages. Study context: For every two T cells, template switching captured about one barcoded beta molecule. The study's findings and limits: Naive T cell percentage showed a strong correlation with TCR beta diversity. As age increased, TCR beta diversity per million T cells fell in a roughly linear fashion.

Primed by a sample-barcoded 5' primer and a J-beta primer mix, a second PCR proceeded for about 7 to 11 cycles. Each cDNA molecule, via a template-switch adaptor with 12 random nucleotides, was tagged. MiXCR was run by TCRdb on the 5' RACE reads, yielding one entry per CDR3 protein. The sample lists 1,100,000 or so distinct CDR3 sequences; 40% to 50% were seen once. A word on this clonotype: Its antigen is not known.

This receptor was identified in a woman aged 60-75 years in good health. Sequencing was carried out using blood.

This CDR3 is CAWSVTSLGGYTF. The CDR3 bases are TGTGCCTGGAGTGTAACATCGCTCGGGGGCTACACCTTC. The gene calls are TRBV30 and TRBJ1-2; D is ambiguous. Germline CDR1 GTSNPN, CDR2 SVGIG (reference sequence). Trimming took 0 bases from V and 8 from J, leaving 13 bases between them. The CDR3 loop spans 13 amino acids.